This T cell receptor beta chain was recorded in a study of vaccination and CD4 T cells after COVID-19. The treatment here: roughly 10-day PBMC culture with coronavirus spike peptide pools or control peptides (ViraFEST assay). After expanding antigen-specific T cells with peptide pools, ViraFEST sequenced their TCRs. The CDR3 has 16 amino acids. Germline trimming cut 4 bases from V and 2 bases from J; bases unmatched to any gene: 11. Germline V gives CDR1 MNHNS, CDR2 SASEGT. The Oncomine TCR Beta short-read assay was applied to DNA of cultured CD4+ T cells. TCRdb fed the PCR reads into MiXCR, producing one record per CDR3 protein. The data contain approximately 12,000 distinct CDR3 sequences, roughly 38% of them seen just once; the ten biggest clones take up 23%. On this clonotype itself: Its antigen is unidentified.

Sequencing was done on a sample of cultured CD4+ T cells from blood. This clonotype was sampled from a human donor with COVID-19. The chain combines TRBV6-1 with TRBJ2-7; 7 bases fit TRBD1. The CDR3 DNA sequence: TGTGCCAGCAGTGCGGAAGTAGCAGGGGGACCCTACGAGCAGTACTTC. Translated: CASSAEVAGGPYEQYF.